This T cell receptor (beta chain) was identified during a study of blood T cell repertoires in COVID-19. CDR3 length equals 17 residues. Looked up from germline, CDR1 is SGHRS and CDR2 is YFSETQ. Trimming took off 4 bases at V and 0 bases at J, with 17 bases between the two ends. In the original processing: Reference gene primer amplification gave estimated nucleated cell counts. Some clones are missing from TCRdb's copy, which holds only in-frame ones; the method was immunoSEQ multiplex PCR. V and J calls and clone size are given by that table; D and trimming were obtained from the DNA. The sample holds approximately 260,000 clones, 80% to 90% seen once.

The receptor was derived from a woman in her 70s with acute or convalescent COVID-19. The rearrangement links TRBV5-1 to TRBJ1-3, with D tentatively TRBD1 (5 bases). Sample: peripheral blood. CDR3 sequence: CASSPPTGGNSGNTIYF. The CDR3 DNA sequence: TGCGCCAGCAGCCCCCCGACGGGGGGGAACTCTGGAAACACCATATATTTT.